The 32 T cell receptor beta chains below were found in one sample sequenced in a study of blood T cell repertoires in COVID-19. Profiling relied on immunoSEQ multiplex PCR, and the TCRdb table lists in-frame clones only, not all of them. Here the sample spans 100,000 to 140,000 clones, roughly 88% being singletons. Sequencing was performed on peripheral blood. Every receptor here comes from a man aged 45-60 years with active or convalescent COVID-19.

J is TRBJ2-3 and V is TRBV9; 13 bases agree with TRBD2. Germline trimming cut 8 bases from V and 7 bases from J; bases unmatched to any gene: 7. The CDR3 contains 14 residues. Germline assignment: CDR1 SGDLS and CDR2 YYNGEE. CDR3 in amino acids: CASSGTSGTNTQYF. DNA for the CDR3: TGTGCCAGTTCCGGGACTAGCGGGACAAATACGCAGTATTTT.

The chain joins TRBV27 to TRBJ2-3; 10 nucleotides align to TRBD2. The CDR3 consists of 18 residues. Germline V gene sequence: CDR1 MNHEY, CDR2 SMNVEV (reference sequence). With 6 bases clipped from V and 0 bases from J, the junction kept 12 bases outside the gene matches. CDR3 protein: CASSPTSGIPTSTDTQYF. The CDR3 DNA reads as TGTGCCAGCAGCCCTACTAGCGGGATCCCGACTAGCACAGATACGCAGTATTTT.

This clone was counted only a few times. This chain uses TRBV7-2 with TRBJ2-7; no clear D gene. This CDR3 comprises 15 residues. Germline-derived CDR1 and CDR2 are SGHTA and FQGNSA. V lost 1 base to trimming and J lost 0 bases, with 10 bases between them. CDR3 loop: CASSLGGSNSYEQYF. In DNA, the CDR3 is TGTGCCAGCAGCTTAGGAGGCAGTAACTCCTACGAGCAGTACTTC.

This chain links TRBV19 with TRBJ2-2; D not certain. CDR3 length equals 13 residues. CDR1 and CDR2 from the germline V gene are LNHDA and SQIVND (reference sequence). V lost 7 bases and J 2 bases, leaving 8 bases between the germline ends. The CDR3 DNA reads TGTGCCAGTATCGAGGTTAACACCGGGGAGCTGTTTTTT. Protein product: CASIEVNTGELFF.

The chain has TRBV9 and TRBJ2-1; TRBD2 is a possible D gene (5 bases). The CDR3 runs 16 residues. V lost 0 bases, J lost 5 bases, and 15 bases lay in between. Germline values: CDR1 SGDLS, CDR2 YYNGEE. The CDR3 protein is CASSVARGSRDNEQFF. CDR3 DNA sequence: TGTGCCAGCAGCGTAGCTCGAGGGAGTAGAGACAATGAGCAGTTCTTC.

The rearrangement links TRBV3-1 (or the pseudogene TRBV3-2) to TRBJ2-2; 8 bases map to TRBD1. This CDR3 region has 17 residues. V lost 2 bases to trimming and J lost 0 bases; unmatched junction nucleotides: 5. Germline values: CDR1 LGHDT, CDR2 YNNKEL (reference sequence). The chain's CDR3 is CASSQRRTGTNTGELFF. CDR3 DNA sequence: TGTGCCAGCAGCCAAAGGAGGACAGGGACGAACACCGGGGAGCTGTTTTTT.

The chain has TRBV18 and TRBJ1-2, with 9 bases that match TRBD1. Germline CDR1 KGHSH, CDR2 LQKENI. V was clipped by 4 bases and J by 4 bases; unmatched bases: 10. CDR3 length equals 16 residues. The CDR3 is CASSRPGQGFGYGYTF. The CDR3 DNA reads TGTGCCAGCTCACGACCGGGACAGGGCTTTGGCTATGGCTACACCTTC.

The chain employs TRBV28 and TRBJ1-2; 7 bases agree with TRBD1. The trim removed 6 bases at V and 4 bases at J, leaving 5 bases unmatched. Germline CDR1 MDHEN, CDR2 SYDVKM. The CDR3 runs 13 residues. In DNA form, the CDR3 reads TGTGCCAGCAGCCCTCCAGGGGGCTATGGCTACACCTTC. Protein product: CASSPPGGYGYTF.

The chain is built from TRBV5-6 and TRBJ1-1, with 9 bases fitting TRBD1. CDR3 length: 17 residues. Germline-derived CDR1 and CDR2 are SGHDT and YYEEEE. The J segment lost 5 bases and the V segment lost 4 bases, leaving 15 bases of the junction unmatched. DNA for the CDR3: TGTGCCAGCAGCAGCCCCCTACAGGGGGCGCCGGGAACTGAAGCTTTCTTT. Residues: CASSSPLQGAPGTEAFF.

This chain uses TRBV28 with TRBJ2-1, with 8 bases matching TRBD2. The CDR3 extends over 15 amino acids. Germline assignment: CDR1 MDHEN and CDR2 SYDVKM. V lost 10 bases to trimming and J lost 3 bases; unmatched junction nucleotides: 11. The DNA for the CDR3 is TGTGCCACCAGACCGGGACTAGGGGACTACAATGAGCAGTTCTTC. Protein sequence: CATRPGLGDYNEQFF.

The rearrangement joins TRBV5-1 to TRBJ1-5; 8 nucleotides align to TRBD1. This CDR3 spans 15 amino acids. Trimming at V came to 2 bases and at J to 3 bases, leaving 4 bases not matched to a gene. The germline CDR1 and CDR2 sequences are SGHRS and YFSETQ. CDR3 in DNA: TGCGCCAGCAGCTTAGGGACAGGAAACAATCAGCCCCAGCATTTT. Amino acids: CASSLGTGNNQPQHF.

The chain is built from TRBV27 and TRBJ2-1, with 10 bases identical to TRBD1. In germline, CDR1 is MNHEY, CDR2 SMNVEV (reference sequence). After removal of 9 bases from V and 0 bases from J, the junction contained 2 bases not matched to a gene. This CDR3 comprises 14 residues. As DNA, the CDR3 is TGTGCCAGTGGGGACAGGGGCTCCTACAATGAGCAGTTCTTC. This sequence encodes CASGDRGSYNEQFF.

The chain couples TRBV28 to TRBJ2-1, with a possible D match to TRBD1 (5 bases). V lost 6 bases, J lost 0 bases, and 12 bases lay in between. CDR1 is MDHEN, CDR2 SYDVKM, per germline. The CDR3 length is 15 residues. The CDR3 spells CASRIDDSSYNEQFF. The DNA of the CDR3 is TGTGCCAGCAGAATCGACGACAGCTCCTACAATGAGCAGTTCTTC.

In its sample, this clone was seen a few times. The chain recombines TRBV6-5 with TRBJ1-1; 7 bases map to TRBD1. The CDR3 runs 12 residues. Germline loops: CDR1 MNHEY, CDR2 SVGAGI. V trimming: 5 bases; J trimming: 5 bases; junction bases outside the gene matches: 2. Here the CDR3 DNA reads TGTGCCAGCAGTACCAGGGGGACTGAAGCTTTCTTT. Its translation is CASSTRGTEAFF.

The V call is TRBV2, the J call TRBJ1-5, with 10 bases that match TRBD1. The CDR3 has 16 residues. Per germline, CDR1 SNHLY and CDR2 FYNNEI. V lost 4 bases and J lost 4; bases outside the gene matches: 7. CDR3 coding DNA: TGTGCCAGCAGTGTCCAGCTGGACAGGGGGAATCAGCCCCAGCATTTT. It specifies CASSVQLDRGNQPQHF.

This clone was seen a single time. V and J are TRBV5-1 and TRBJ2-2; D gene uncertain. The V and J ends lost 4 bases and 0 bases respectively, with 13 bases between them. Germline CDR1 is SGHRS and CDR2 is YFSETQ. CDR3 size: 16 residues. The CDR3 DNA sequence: TGCGCCAGCAGCCTCGCGTTGTCTACGAACACCGGGGAGCTGTTTTTT. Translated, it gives CASSLALSTNTGELFF.

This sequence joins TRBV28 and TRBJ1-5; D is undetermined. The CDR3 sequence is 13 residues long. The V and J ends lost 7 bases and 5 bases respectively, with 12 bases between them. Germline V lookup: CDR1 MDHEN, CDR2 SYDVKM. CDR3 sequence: CASTATRHQPQHF. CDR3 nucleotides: TGTGCCAGCACCGCGACGAGGCATCAGCCCCAGCATTTT. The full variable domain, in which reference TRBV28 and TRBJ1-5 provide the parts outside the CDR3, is DVKVTQSSRYLVKRTGEKVFLECVQDMDHENMFWYRQDPGLGLRLIYFSYDVKMKEKGDIPEGYSVSREKKERFSLILESASTNQTSMYLCASTATRHQPQHFGDGTRLSIL.

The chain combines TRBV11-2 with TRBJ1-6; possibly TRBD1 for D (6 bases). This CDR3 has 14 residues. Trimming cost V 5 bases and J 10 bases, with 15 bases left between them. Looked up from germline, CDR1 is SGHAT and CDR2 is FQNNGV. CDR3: CASSPTGFMSPLHF. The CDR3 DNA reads TGTGCCAGCAGCCCAACAGGGTTTATGTCACCCCTCCACTTT.

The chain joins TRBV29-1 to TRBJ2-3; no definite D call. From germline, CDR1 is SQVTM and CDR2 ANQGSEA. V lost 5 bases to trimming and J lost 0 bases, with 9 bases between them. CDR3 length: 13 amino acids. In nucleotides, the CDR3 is TGCAGCGTTTCTGACGGGAGCACAGATACGCAGTATTTT. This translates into CSVSDGSTDTQYF.

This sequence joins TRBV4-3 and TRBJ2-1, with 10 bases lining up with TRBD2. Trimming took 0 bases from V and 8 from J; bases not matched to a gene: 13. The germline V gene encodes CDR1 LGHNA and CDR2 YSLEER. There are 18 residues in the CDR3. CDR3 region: CASSQDAPRSGRVDEQFF. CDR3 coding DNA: TGCGCCAGCAGCCAAGATGCCCCGAGGAGCGGGAGGGTCGATGAGCAGTTCTTC.

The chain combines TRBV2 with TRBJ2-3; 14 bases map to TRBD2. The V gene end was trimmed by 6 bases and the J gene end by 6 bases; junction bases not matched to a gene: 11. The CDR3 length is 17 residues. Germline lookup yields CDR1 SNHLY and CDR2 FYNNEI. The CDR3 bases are TGTGCCAGCAGCCGACCGGGACTAGCGGGAGTTAGCGATACGCAGTATTTT. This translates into CASSRPGLAGVSDTQYF.

The CDR3 DNA reads TGTGCCAGCAGCGTCTTACAGGGGGACACCGGGGAGCTGTTTTTT. Its protein product is CASSVLQGDTGELFF. V gene TRBV9 combines with J gene TRBJ2-2; 8 bases match TRBD1. Germline V gene sequence: CDR1 SGDLS, CDR2 YYNGEE. This CDR3 is built from 15 residues. With V trimmed by 2 bases and J by 3 bases, 3 bases remained unmatched.

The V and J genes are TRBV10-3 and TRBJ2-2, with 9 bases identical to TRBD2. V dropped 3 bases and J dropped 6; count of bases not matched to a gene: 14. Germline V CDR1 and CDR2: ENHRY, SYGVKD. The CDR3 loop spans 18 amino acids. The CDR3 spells CAISEKVAGVGGPGELFF. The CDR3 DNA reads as TGTGCCATCAGTGAAAAGGTAGCGGGAGTAGGGGGTCCCGGGGAGCTGTTTTTT.

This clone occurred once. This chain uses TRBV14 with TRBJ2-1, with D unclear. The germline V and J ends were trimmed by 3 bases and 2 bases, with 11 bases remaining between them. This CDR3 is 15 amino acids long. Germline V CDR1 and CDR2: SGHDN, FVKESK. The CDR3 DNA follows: TGTGCCAGCAGCCAGGAGAGTCTAGCCTACAATGAGCAGTTCTTC. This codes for CASSQESLAYNEQFF. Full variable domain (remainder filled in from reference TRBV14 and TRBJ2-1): EAGVTQFPSHSVIEKGQTVTLRCDPISGHDNLYWYRRVMGKEIKFLLHFVKESKQDESGMPNNRFLAERTGGTYSTLKVQPAELEDSGVYFCASSQESLAYNEQFFGPGTRLTVL.

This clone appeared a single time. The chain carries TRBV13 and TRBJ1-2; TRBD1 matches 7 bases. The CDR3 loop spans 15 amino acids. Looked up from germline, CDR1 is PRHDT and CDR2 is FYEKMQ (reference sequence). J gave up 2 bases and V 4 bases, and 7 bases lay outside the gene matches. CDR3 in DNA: TGTGCCAGCAGCTCCCTTAAGACAGGGAACTATGGCTACACCTTC. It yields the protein CASSSLKTGNYGYTF.

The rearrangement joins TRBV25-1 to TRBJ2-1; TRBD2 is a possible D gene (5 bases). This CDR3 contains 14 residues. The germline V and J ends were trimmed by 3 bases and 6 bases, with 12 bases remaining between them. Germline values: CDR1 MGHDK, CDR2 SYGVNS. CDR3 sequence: CASSDRAGTNEQFF. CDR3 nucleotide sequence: TGTGCCAGCAGTGACCGTGCGGGCACCAATGAGCAGTTCTTC. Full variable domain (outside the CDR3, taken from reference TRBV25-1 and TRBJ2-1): EADIYQTPRYLVIGTGKKITLECSQTMGHDKMYWYQQDPGMELHLIHYSYGVNSTEKGDLSSESTVSRIRTEHFPLTLESARPSHTSQYLCASSDRAGTNEQFFGPGTRLTVL.

In nucleotides, the CDR3 is TGTGCCAGCAGGTTGGTCCAGGGCCCCAGTCAGCCCCAGCATTTT. This codes for CASRLVQGPSQPQHF. The J gene is TRBJ1-5, the V gene TRBV6-6; weak D call: TRBD1 (5 bases). Germline values: CDR1 MNHNY, CDR2 SVGAGI (reference sequence). Trimming pared 6 bases from V and 6 bases from J, leaving 18 bases between. The CDR3 runs 15 residues.

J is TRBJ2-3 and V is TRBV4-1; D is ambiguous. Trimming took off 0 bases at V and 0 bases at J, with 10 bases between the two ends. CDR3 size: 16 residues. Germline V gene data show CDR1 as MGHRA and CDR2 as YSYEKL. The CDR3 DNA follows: TGCGCCAGCAGCCAAGAAGAGATTACTAGCACAGATACGCAGTATTTT. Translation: CASSQEEITSTDTQYF.

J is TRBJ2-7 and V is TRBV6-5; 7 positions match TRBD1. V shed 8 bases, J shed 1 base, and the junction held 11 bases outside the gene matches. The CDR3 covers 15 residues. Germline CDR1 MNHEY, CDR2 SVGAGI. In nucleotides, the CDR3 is TGTGCCAGCCTATCGACAGGGTCCAGATCCTACGAGCAGTACTTC. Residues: CASLSTGSRSYEQYF.

The CDR3 loop reads CATPGLSTDTQYF. Here the CDR3 DNA reads TGTGCCACTCCGGGACTTTCCACAGATACGCAGTATTTT. The chain joins TRBV2 to TRBJ2-3; the D gene is possibly TRBD2 (6 bases). This CDR3 has 13 residues. Trimming cost V 10 bases and J 2 bases, with 13 bases left between them. Per the germline V gene, CDR1 is SNHLY and CDR2 is FYNNEI.

The CDR3 sequence is CASSLGGLAVGYNEQFF. The CDR3 DNA reads TGCGCCAGCAGCTTGGGTGGACTAGCGGTAGGTTACAATGAGCAGTTCTTC. The V and J genes are TRBV5-1 and TRBJ2-1; 10 nucleotides match TRBD2. V lost 0 bases and J lost 4; bases outside the gene matches: 7. Germline V lookup: CDR1 SGHRS, CDR2 YFSETQ. This CDR3 has 17 amino acids. Full variable domain (rest looked up from reference TRBV5-1 and TRBJ2-1): KAGVTQTPRYLIKTRGQQVTLSCSPISGHRSVSWYQQTPGQGLQFLFEYFSETQRNKGNFPGRFSGRQFSNSRSEMNVSTLELGDSALYLCASSLGGLAVGYNEQFFGPGTRLTVL.

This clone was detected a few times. For the CDR3, the DNA is TGCGCCAGCAGGGCAAATAGCAATCAGCCCCAGCATTTT. It translates to CASRANSNQPQHF. V and J are TRBV10-2 and TRBJ1-5; D unclear. Trimming shortened V by 6 bases and J by 0 bases, and 6 bases separated the two germline ends. CDR1 is WSHSY and CDR2 is SAAADI in the germline V gene. This CDR3 is built from 13 residues.